This T cell receptor (beta chain) was identified during a study of cytomegalovirus exposure and HLA in healthy donors. It was with 60 Vbeta and 13 Jbeta primers that the PCR ran. TCRdb's copy holds only in-frame clones and misses some; the assay was immunoSEQ multiplex PCR. The table lists about 98,000 clones, 69% of them singletons. Note on this clone: The antigen is not known.

The CDR3 totals 16 residues. Germline loops: CDR1 LGHNT, CDR2 FRNRAP. After removal of 3 bases from V and 5 bases from J, the junction contained 4 bases not matched to a gene. Study-wide findings and caveats: HLA alleles were associated with 15,000 to 20,000 TCR beta sequences in a later analysis at 0.05 false discovery rate.

The V gene is TRBV12-5, the J gene TRBJ2-1; 13 bases align to TRBD2. Specimen: PBMCs. This receptor was taken from a female donor in good health and CMV-seronegative. CDR3 sequence (DNA): TGTGCTAGTGGTTTTTCTGGACTAGCGGGAGACAATGAGCAGTTCTTC. Translation gives CASGFSGLAGDNEQFF.